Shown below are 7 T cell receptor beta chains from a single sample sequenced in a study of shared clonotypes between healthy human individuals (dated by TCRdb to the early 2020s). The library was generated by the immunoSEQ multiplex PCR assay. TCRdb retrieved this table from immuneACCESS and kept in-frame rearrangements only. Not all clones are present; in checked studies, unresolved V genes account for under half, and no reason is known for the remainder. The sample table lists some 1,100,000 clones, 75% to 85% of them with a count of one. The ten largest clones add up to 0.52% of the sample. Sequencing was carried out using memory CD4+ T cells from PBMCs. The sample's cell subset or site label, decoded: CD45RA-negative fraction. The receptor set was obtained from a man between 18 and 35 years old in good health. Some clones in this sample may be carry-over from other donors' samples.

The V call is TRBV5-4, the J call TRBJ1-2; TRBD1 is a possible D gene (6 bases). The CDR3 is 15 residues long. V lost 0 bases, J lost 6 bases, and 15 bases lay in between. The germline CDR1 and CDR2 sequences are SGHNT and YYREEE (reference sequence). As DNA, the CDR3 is TGTGCCAGCAGCTTGGCTCTTGGGGGCGCGGATGGCTACACCTTC. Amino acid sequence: CASSLALGGADGYTF.

CDR3 in amino acids: CATTQRGDRGPRNYGYTF. As DNA, the CDR3 is TGTGCCACCACCCAGAGAGGGGACAGGGGGCCGCGGAACTATGGCTACACCTTC. The V call is TRBV15, the J call TRBJ1-2; 12 bases line up with TRBD1. Per the germline V gene, CDR1 is LNHNV and CDR2 is YYDKDF (reference sequence). The CDR3 runs to 18 residues. J lost 2 bases, V lost 7 bases, and 14 bases had no gene match.

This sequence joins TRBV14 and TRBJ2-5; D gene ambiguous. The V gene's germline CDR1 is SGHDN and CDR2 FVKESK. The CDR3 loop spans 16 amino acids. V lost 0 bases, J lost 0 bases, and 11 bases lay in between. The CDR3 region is CASSQDEGSHQETQYF. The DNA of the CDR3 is TGTGCCAGCAGCCAAGATGAAGGGTCACACCAAGAGACCCAGTACTTC.

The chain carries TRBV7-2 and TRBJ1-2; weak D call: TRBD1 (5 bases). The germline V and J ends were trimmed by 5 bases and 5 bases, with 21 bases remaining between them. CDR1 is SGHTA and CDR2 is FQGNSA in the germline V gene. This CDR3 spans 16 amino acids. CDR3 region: CASSLTPGPRDYGYTF. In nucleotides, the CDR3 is TGTGCCAGCAGCCTAACCCCGGGACCGAGAGATTATGGCTACACCTTC.

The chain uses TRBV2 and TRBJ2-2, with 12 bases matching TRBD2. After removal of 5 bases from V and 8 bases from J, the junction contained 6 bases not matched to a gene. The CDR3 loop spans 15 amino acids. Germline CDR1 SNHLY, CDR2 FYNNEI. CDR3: CASSLAGGEVGELFF. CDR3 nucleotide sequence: TGTGCCAGCAGTCTAGCGGGAGGGGAAGTTGGGGAGCTGTTTTTT.

The CDR3 spells CASSTSQEGTSGSRSYEQYF. CDR3 sequence (DNA): TGTGCCAGCTCAACATCACAGGAAGGGACTAGCGGGAGTAGGTCCTACGAGCAGTACTTC. The chain has TRBV18 and TRBJ2-7; TRBD2 aligns across 14 bases. J was trimmed by 1 base and V by 5 bases; bases with no gene match: 16. This CDR3 is 20 amino acids long. Germline loops: CDR1 KGHSH, CDR2 LQKENI. Full variable domain (outside the CDR3, taken from reference TRBV18 and TRBJ2-7): NAGVMQNPRHLVRRRGQEARLRCSPMKGHSHVYWYRQLPEEGLKFMVYLQKENIIDESGMPKERFSAEFPKEGPSILRIQQVVRGDSAAYFCASSTSQEGTSGSRSYEQYFGPGTRLTVT.

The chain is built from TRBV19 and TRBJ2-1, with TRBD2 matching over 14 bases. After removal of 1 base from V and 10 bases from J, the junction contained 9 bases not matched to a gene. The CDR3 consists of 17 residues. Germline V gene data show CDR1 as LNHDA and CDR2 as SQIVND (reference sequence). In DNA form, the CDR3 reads TGTGCCAGTAGTATAGCCCTCCCGGGACTAGCGGGAGACGAGCAGTTCTTC. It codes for CASSIALPGLAGDEQFF.